Detailed here is one T cell receptor (beta chain). Original processing methods: Amplification from reference gene primers served as the basis for estimated nucleated cell counts. Some clones are missing from TCRdb's copy, which holds only in-frame ones; the method was immunoSEQ multiplex PCR. V and J calls and clone size follow that table, whereas D and trimming were derived from the DNA. The sample carries 90,000 to 150,000 clones, 85% to 90% recorded once. The data belong to a study of blood T cell repertoires in COVID-19. Study-level background: The United States, Italy and Spain supplied acute and convalescent COVID-19 samples. Nucleic acid was either cDNA or gDNA, and it came from T cells, B-cell-depleted T cells, or PBMCs.

The CDR3 runs to 14 residues. Germline CDR1 reads KGHDR; CDR2 reads SFDVKD. The V end was cut by 8 bases, the J end by 0 bases, with 10 bases between. The source material was peripheral blood. V usage is TRBV24-1 and J usage is TRBJ1-3, with D possibly TRBD1 on 6 matching bases. This TCR was recovered from an older man who had recovered from COVID-19. CDR3 residues: CATKTGSSGNTIYF. DNA for the CDR3: TGTGCCACCAAAACAGGGTCCTCTGGAAACACCATATATTTT.